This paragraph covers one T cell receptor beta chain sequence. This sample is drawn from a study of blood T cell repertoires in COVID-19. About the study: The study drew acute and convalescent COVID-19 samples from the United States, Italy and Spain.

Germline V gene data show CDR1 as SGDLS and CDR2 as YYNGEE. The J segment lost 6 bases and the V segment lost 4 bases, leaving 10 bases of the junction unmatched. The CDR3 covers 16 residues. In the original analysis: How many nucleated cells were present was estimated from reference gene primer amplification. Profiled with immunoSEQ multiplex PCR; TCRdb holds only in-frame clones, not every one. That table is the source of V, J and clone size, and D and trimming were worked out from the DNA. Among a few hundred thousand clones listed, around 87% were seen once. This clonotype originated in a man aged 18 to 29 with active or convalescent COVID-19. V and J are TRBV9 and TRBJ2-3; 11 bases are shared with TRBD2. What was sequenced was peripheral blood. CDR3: CASSQTSGIGADTQYF. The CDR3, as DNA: TGTGCCAGCAGCCAGACTAGCGGGATAGGGGCGGATACGCAGTATTTT.